These 16 T cell receptor beta chains share one sample of origin, sequenced in a study of neurological immune-mediated disorders. Via MiXCR, TCRdb re-called the 5' RACE reads, giving one row per CDR3 protein. This table has tens of thousands of distinct CDR3 sequences, around 4.6% appearing once. Sequenced input: PBMCs. The receptors stem from a woman in her twenties or thirties with multiple sclerosis.

This clonotype was recorded at least ten times. This chain joins TRBV6-5 and TRBJ1-2, with no clear D. V was clipped by 2 bases and J by 2 bases, with 12 bases between them. This CDR3 spans 15 amino acids. Germline CDR1 reads MNHEY; CDR2 reads SVGAGI. DNA for the CDR3: TGTGCCAGCAGTTACGGCGCAGGAAAAAACTATGGCTACACCTTC. The encoded protein is CASSYGAGKNYGYTF.

The rearrangement joins TRBV20-1 to TRBJ2-1; the match to TRBD2 covers 11 bases. Losses at the gene ends were 0 bases for V and 8 bases for J; bases not matched to a gene: 9. Looked up from germline, CDR1 is DFQATT and CDR2 is SNEGSKA (reference sequence). The CDR3 loop spans 16 amino acids. CDR3 in amino acids: CSARESLAGVLYEQFF. CDR3 nucleotides: TGCAGTGCTAGAGAGTCACTAGCGGGGGTTCTCTATGAGCAGTTCTTC.

This clonotype was counted at least ten times. This chain connects TRBV20-1 to TRBJ1-5; no firm D call. Germline V gene data show CDR1 as DFQATT and CDR2 as SNEGSKA (reference sequence). V lost 6 bases to trimming and J lost 1 base, with 16 bases between them. The CDR3 loop spans 15 amino acids. The CDR3: CSASYPAVSNQPQHF. CDR3 DNA: TGCAGTGCCTCCTACCCCGCCGTCAGCAATCAGCCCCAGCATTTT.

This clonotype was observed many times. The J gene is TRBJ2-3, the V gene TRBV7-9, with 7 bases identical to TRBD1. Germline CDR1 is SEHNR and CDR2 is FQNEAQ (reference sequence). Losses at the gene ends were 4 bases for V and 0 bases for J; bases not matched to a gene: 4. The CDR3 is made up of 15 amino acids. The CDR3 protein is CASSSGQLSTDTQYF. In DNA, the CDR3 is TGTGCCAGCAGCTCGGGACAGCTAAGCACAGATACGCAGTATTTT.

This clonotype was seen more than once but under ten times. The chain carries TRBV28 and TRBJ2-4; no clear D gene. Germline V gives CDR1 MDHEN, CDR2 SYDVKM. This CDR3 region has 18 residues. The ends were cut back, 4 bases at V and 1 base at J, with 20 bases in the middle. DNA for the CDR3: TGTGCCAGCAGTTCCCGATCCCATGGGTTCAAGGCCAAAAACATTCAGTACTTC. Residues: CASSSRSHGFKAKNIQYF.

This clonotype was seen a few times. The V call is TRBV5-1, the J call TRBJ2-7, with D hard to call. Trimming removed 0 bases from V and 1 base from J, with 8 bases in between. From germline, CDR1 is SGHRS and CDR2 YFSETQ. The CDR3 loop spans 14 amino acids. The CDR3 spells CASSLADGSYEQYF. CDR3 DNA: TGCGCCAGCAGCTTGGCGGACGGTTCCTACGAGCAGTACTTC.

This clonotype was counted many times. V and J are TRBV20-1 and TRBJ2-5; 7 bases line up with TRBD1. The V and J ends lost 6 bases and 5 bases, in that order; junction bases with no gene match: 12. This CDR3 is built from 14 residues. Per germline, CDR1 DFQATT and CDR2 SNEGSKA (reference sequence). CDR3 loop: CSASGQVEWETQYF. CDR3 in DNA: TGCAGTGCGTCCGGACAGGTGGAGTGGGAGACCCAGTACTTC.

In this sample, this clonotype turned up many times. The chain joins TRBV20-1 to TRBJ2-3; 8 bases align to TRBD2. With V trimmed by 0 bases and J by 1 base, 12 bases remained unmatched. Germline V gene sequence: CDR1 DFQATT, CDR2 SNEGSKA (reference sequence). CDR3 size: 18 residues. The chain's CDR3 is CSARDPRGGRGGTDTQYF. CDR3 nucleotides: TGCAGTGCTAGAGATCCCCGGGGGGGCCGGGGGGGCACAGATACGCAGTATTTT.

This clonotype occurred many times. The rearrangement links TRBV12-3 or TRBV12-4 to TRBJ2-3; D possibly matches TRBD1 or TRBD2 (5 bases each). The CDR3 runs 15 residues. V lost 6 bases and J lost 2, with 15 bases in between. The CDR3 loop is CASRGDFEDTDTQYF. For the CDR3, the DNA is TGTGCCAGCAGGGGGGATTTCGAGGACACAGATACGCAGTATTTT.

This clonotype came up many times. The V call is TRBV21-1, the J call TRBJ1-6. TRBV21-1 is classified as a pseudogene. This CDR3 has 16 amino acids. The CDR3 loop reads CASGQEVGRNNSPLHF. CDR3 coding DNA: TGTGCCAGCGGGCAAGAGGTGGGCAGGAATAATTCACCCCTCCACTTT.

For this clonotype: The junction differs from germline at one of its ends, possibly a read error. The chain has TRBV5-1 and TRBJ1-2, with D possibly matching TRBD1 (6 bases). CDR1 is SGHRS and CDR2 is YFSETQ in the germline V gene. The CDR3 is made up of 14 amino acids. In DNA, the CDR3 is TGCGCCAGCAGCTTGGAGGTGACAGGAGATGGTTACACCTTC. It yields the protein CASSLEVTGDGYTF.

This clonotype was seen many times. This chain uses TRBV5-1 with TRBJ2-1; the match to TRBD2 covers 16 bases. V lost 0 bases, J lost 0 bases, and 9 bases stayed unmatched. The V gene's germline CDR1 is SGHRS and CDR2 YFSETQ. The CDR3 is 21 amino acids. CDR3 DNA sequence: TGCGCCAGCAGCTTGGAGGGACTAGCGGGAGGGTTCCCAAGCTCCTACAATGAGCAGTTCTTC. Protein sequence: CASSLEGLAGGFPSSYNEQFF. The full variable domain, completed using reference TRBV5-1 and TRBJ2-1, is KAGVTQTPRYLIKTRGQQVTLSCSPISGHRSVSWYQQTPGQGLQFLFEYFSETQRNKGNFPGRFSGRQFSNSRSEMNVSTLELGDSALYLCASSLEGLAGGFPSSYNEQFFGPGTRLTVL.

This clonotype was recorded at least ten times. CDR3 sequence: CSARAQETQYF. CDR3 DNA: TGCAGTGCTAGGGCCCAAGAGACCCAGTACTTC. The rearrangement uses TRBV20-1 and TRBJ2-5; D remains unclear. Germline V gives CDR1 DFQATT, CDR2 SNEGSKA (reference sequence). The CDR3 is 11 amino acids. V was trimmed by 3 bases and J by 1 base, leaving 3 bases between them.

This clonotype has a count of ten or more. The chain has TRBV4-1 and TRBJ1-3; tentatively, D is TRBD1 (5 bases). CDR3 length: 15 residues. Looked up from germline, CDR1 is MGHRA and CDR2 is YSYEKL. The ends were cut back, 0 bases at V and 2 bases at J, with 8 bases in the middle. The DNA of the CDR3 is TGCGCCAGCAGCCAAGATCAGGGCACTGGAAACACCATATATTTT. The encoded protein is CASSQDQGTGNTIYF.

This clonotype was counted many times. The chain carries TRBV7-6 and TRBJ1-6; 9 bases are a match to TRBD1. The CDR3 covers 16 residues. Germline assignment: CDR1 SGHVS and CDR2 FNYEAQ. V lost 1 base, J lost 7 bases, and 5 bases stayed unmatched. The CDR3 DNA sequence: TGTGCCAGCAGCTTAGGACAGGGGGGGAGCAATTCACCCCTCCACTTT. This gives the protein CASSLGQGGSNSPLHF.

At least ten counts were recorded for this clonotype. This rearrangement joins TRBV18 to TRBJ1-2; D is perhaps TRBD1 (5 bases). Germline CDR1 reads KGHSH; CDR2 reads LQKENI. The CDR3 consists of 15 residues. Trimming pared 0 bases from V and 1 base from J, leaving 9 bases between. The CDR3 region has the DNA TGTGCCAGCTCACCACCGCAGGGCAATAACTATGGCTACACCTTC. Amino acids: CASSPPQGNNYGYTF.